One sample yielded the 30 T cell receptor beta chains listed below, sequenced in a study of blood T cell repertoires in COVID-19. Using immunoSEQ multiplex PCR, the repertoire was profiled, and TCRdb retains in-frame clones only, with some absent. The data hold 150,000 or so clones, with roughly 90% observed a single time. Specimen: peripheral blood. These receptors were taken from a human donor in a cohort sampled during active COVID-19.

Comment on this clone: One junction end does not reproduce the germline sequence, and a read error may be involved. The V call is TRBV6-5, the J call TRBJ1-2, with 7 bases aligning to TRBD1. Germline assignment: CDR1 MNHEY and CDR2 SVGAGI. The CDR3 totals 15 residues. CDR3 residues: CASCYRGQASGGYTF. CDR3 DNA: TGTGCCAGCTGTTACAGAGGACAGGCGAGTGGTGGCTACACCTTC.

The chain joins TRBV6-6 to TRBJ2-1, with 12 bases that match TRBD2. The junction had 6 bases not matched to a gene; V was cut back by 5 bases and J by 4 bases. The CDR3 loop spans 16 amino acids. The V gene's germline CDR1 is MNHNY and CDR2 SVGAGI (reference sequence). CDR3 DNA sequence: TGTGCCAGCAGTAGCGGACTAGCGGGACAGTACAATGAGCAGTTCTTC. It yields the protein CASSSGLAGQYNEQFF.

The CDR3 loop reads CASSPWGGGDSPLHF. DNA for the CDR3: TGCGCCAGCAGTCCCTGGGGAGGCGGCGATTCACCCCTCCACTTT. This chain links TRBV5-1 with TRBJ1-6; no definite D call. The CDR3 runs 15 residues. Germline V CDR1 and CDR2: SGHRS, YFSETQ. With 5 bases removed from V and 8 bases from J, the gap between germline ends came to 17 bases. Combining the CDR3 with reference TRBV5-1 and TRBJ1-6 gives the whole variable domain KAGVTQTPRYLIKTRGQQVTLSCSPISGHRSVSWYQQTPGQGLQFLFEYFSETQRNKGNFPGRFSGRQFSNSRSEMNVSTLELGDSALYLCASSPWGGGDSPLHFGNGTRLTVT.

CDR3 bases: TGTGCCAGTAGTAAACTAGGACTAGCGGGCGATCTCTCCTACGAGCAGTACTTC. This gives the protein CASSKLGLAGDLSYEQYF. This chain links TRBV19 with TRBJ2-7; 11 nucleotides align to TRBD2. CDR3 size: 18 residues. V lost 4 bases, J lost 0 bases, and 11 bases stayed unmatched. Germline assignment: CDR1 LNHDA and CDR2 SQIVND (reference sequence).

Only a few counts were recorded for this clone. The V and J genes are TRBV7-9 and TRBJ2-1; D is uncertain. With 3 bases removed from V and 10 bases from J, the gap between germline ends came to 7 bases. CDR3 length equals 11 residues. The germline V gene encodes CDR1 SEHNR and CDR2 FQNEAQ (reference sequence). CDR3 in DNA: TGTGCCAGCAGCTTTTCGCGGGAGCAGTTCTTC. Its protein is CASSFSREQFF.

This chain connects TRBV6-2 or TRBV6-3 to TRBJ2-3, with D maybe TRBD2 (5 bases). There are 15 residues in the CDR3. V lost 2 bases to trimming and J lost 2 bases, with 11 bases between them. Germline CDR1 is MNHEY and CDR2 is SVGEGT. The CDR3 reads CASSYISGFTDTQYF. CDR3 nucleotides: TGTGCCAGCAGTTACATCAGCGGATTCACAGATACGCAGTATTTT.

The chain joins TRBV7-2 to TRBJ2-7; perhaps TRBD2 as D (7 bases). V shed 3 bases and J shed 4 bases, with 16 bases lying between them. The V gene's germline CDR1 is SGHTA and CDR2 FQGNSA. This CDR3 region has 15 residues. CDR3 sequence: CASSLQLGGVYEQYF. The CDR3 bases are TGTGCCAGCAGCTTGCAGCTAGGGGGGGTTTACGAGCAGTACTTC. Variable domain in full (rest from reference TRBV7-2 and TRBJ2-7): GAGVSQSPSNKVTEKGKDVELRCDPISGHTALYWYRQSLGQGLEFLIYFQGNSAPDKSGLPSDRFSAERTGGSVSTLTIQRTQQEDSAVYLCASSLQLGGVYEQYFGPGTRLTVT.

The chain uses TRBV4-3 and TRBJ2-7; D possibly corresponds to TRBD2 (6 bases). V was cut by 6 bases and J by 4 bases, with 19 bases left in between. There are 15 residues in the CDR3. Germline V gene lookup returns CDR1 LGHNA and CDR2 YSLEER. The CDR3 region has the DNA TGCGCCAGCAGTCAGCGTAGGGAGGCTCCATACGAGCAGTACTTC. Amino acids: CASSQRREAPYEQYF.

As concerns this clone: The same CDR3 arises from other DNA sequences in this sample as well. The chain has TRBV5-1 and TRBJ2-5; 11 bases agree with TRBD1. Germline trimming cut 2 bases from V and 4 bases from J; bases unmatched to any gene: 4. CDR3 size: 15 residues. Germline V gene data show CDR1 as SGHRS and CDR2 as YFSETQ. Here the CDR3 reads CASSFGQGAGETQYF. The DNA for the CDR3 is TGCGCCAGCAGCTTTGGACAGGGGGCTGGAGAGACCCAGTACTTC.

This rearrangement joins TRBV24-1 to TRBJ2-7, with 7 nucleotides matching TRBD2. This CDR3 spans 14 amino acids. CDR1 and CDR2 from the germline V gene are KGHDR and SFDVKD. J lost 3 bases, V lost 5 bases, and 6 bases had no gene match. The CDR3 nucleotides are TGTGCCACCAGTGGGGGGGGGAGTTACTACGAGCAGTACTTC. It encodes CATSGGGSYYEQYF.

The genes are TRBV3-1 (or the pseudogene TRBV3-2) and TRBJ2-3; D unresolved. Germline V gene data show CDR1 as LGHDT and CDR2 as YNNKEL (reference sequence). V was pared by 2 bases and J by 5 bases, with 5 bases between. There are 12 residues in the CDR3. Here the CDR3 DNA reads TGTGCCAGCAGCCAACCCCGAGATACGCAGTATTTT. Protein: CASSQPRDTQYF.

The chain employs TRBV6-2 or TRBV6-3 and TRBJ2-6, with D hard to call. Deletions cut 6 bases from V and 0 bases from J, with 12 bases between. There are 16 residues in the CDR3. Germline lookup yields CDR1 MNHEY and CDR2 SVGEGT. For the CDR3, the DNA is TGTGCCAGCAGCGACGGATGGAGCTCTGGGGCCAACGTCCTGACTTTC. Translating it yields CASSDGWSSGANVLTF.

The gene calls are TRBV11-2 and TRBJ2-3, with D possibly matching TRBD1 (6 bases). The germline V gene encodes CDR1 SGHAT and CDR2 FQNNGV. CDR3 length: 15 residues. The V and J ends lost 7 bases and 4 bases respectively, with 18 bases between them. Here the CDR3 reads CASTRQAIVADTQYF. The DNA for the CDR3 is TGTGCCAGCACCCGACAGGCGATAGTTGCAGATACGCAGTATTTT.

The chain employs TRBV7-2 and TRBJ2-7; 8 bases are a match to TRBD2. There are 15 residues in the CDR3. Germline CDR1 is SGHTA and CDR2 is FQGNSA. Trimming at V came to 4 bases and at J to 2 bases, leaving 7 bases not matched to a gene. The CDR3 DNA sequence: TGTGCCAGCAGCTCACAAGCGGGGGCAACCTACGAGCAGTACTTC. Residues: CASSSQAGATYEQYF.

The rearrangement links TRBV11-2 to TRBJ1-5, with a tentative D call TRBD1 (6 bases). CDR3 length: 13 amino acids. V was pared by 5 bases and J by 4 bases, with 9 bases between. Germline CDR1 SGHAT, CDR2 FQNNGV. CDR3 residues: CASSQGPNQPQHF. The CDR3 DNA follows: TGTGCCAGCAGCCAGGGGCCTAATCAGCCCCAGCATTTT.

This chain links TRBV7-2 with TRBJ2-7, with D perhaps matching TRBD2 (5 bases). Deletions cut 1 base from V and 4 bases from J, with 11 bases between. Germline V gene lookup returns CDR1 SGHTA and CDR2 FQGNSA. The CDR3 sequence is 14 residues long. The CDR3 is CASSLGLASYEQYF. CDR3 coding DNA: TGTGCCAGCAGCTTAGGCCTAGCTTCGTACGAGCAGTACTTC.

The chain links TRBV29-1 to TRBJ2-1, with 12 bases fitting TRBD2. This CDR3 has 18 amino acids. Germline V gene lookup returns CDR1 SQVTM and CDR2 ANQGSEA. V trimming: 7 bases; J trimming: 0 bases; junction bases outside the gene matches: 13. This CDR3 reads CSAASTSGGPNSYNEQFF. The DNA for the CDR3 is TGCAGCGCAGCATCTACTAGCGGGGGGCCGAACTCCTACAATGAGCAGTTCTTC.

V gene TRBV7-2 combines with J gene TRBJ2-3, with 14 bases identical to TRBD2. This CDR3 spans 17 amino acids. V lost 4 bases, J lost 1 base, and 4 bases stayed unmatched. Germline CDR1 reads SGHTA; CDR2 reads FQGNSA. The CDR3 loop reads CASSSRTSGGRTDTQYF. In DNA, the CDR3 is TGTGCCAGCAGCTCCCGGACTAGCGGGGGGCGCACAGATACGCAGTATTTT.

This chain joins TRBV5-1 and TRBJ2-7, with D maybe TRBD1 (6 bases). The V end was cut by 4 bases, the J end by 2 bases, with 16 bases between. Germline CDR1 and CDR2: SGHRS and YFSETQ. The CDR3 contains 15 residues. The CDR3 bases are TGCGCCAGCAGCCTGGGAGTCGGACAGACCTACGAGCAGTACTTC. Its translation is CASSLGVGQTYEQYF.

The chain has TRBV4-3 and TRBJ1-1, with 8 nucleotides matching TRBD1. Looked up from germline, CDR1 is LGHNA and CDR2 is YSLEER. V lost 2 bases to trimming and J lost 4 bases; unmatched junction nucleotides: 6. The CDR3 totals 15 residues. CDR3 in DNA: TGCGCCAGCAGCCAACAACTCACAGGGGGCACTGAAGCTTTCTTT. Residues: CASSQQLTGGTEAFF.

The CDR3 coding sequence is TGTGCCAGCAGTGTGGGACTAGCGGAGATCGGATACTACAATGAGCAGTTCTTC. It yields the protein CASSVGLAEIGYYNEQFF. The J gene is TRBJ2-1, the V gene TRBV27; the match to TRBD2 covers 11 bases. The CDR3 runs 18 residues. The germline gives CDR1 MNHEY, CDR2 SMNVEV (reference sequence). V lost 5 bases and J lost 3; bases outside the gene matches: 12.

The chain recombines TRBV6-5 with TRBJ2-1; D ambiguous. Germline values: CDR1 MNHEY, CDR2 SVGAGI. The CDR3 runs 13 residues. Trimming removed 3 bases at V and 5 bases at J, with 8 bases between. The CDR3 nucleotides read TGTGCCAGCAGTTATGGCAGGCACAATGAGCAGTTCTTC. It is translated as CASSYGRHNEQFF.

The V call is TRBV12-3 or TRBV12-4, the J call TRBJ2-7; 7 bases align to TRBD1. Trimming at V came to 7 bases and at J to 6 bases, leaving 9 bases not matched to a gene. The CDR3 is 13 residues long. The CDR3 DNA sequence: TGTGCCAGCACTCGAGACAGGGCTGGCGAGCAGTACTTC. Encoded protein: CASTRDRAGEQYF.

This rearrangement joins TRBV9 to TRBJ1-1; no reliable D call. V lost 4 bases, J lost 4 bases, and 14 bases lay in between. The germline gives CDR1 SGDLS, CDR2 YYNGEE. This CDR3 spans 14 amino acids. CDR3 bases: TGTGCCAGCAGCCCTAATTTGGCTAGCACTGAAGCTTTCTTT. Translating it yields CASSPNLASTEAFF.

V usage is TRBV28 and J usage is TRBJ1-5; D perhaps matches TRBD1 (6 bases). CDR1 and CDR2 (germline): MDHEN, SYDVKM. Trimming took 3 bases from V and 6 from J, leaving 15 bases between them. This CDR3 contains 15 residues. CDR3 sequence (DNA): TGTGCCAGCAGTTTCCGGCAGGGGTCGCGTCAGCCCCAGCATTTT. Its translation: CASSFRQGSRQPQHF.

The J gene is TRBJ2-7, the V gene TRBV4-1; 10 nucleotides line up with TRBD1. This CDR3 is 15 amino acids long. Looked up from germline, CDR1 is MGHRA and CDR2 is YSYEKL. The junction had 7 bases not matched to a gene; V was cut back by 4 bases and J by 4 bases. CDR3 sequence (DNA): TGCGCCAGCAGCCTAGACGGGACAGGGGTATACGAGCAGTACTTC. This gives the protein CASSLDGTGVYEQYF.

The CDR3 nucleotides read TGTGCCAGCAGCTTGGGGGGGCAGCAAGAGACCCAGTACTTC. Residues: CASSLGGQQETQYF. J is TRBJ2-5 and V is TRBV5-4; a weak D match, TRBD1 (6 bases). The germline V gene has CDR1 SGHNT and CDR2 YYREEE (reference sequence). This CDR3 contains 14 residues. Trimming removed 0 bases from V and 2 bases from J, with 8 bases in between.

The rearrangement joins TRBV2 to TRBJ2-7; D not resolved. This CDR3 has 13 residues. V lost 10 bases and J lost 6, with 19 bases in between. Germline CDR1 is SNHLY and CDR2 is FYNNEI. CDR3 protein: CAINARFGGEQYF. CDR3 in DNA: TGTGCCATCAACGCCCGGTTTGGCGGCGAGCAGTACTTC.

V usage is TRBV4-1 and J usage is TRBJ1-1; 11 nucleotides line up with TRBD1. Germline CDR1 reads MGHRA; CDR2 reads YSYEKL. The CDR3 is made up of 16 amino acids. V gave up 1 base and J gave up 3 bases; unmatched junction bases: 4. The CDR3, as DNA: TGCGCCAGCAGCCAAGTGGGGACAGGGGGTCACACTGAAGCTTTCTTT. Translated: CASSQVGTGGHTEAFF.

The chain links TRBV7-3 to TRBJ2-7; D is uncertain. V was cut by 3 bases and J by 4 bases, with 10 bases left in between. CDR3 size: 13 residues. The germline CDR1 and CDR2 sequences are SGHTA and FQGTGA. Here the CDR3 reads CASSFTHGYEQYF. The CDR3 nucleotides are TGTGCCAGCAGCTTTACCCACGGGTACGAGCAGTACTTC.